One sample yielded the 20 T cell receptor beta chains listed below, sequenced in a study of T cell clonality in common variable immunodeficiency. Some clones are missing from TCRdb's copy, which holds only in-frame ones; the method was immunoSEQ multiplex PCR. The table records some 39,000 clones without singletons, the ten largest covering 1.3% to 1.5%. What was sequenced was peripheral blood mononuclear cells. The receptors come from a person between 18 and 75 years old in good health.

This clone showed up many times. Read sequence stops 3 residues before the CDR3 end, and the germline J gene provides the missing end. The chain links TRBV19 to TRBJ2-2; 7 bases match TRBD2. Germline CDR1 reads LNHDA; CDR2 reads SQIVND (reference sequence). J gave up 8 bases and V 4 bases, and 7 bases lay outside the gene matches. The CDR3 consists of 14 residues. The CDR3 protein is CASSRRTSEGELFF. The part of the CDR3 DNA that was read is TGTGCCAGTAGTAGAAGGACTAGTGAGGGGGAG.

This clone was observed at least ten times. The read comes to an end 3 residues before the CDR3 does, leaving the germline J gene to fill in the end. V usage is TRBV16 and J usage is TRBJ2-3; TRBD1 is a possible D gene (5 bases). From germline, CDR1 is KGHSY and CDR2 FQNENV. The ends were cut back, 2 bases at V and 7 bases at J, with 10 bases in the middle. The length of the CDR3 is 13 residues. CDR3 region: CASSQDRLNTQYF. The CDR3 bases that were read are TGTGCCAGCAGCCAAGACAGACTGAATACG.

This clone was counted at least ten times. With the read ending 3 residues before the CDR3 end, the germline J gene is used to fill in that end. This rearrangement joins TRBV14 to TRBJ2-1, with D unresolved. The CDR3 is made up of 15 amino acids. V lost 5 bases and J 0 bases, leaving 11 bases between the germline ends. Germline CDR1 SGHDN, CDR2 FVKESK. CDR3 DNA, as far as it was read: TGTGCCAGCAGCTTCTATAGAAGCTCCTACAATGAG. This gives the protein CASSFYRSSYNE. The whole CDR3 protein is CASSFYRSSYNEQFF.

This clone was picked up a small number of times. Read coverage stops 3 residues before the CDR3 terminus; the germline J gene supplies the remainder. The chain links TRBV19 to TRBJ1-5; tentative D call: TRBD1 (5 bases). This CDR3 contains 16 residues. V was pared by 2 bases and J by 2 bases, with 13 bases between. The germline gives CDR1 LNHDA, CDR2 SQIVND (reference sequence). The CDR3 reads CASSIRGLGGNQPQHF. CDR3 DNA, as far as it was read: TGTGCCAGTAGTATAAGAGGGCTAGGGGGCAATCAGCCC.

This clone was observed a handful of times. The read finishes 3 residues shy of the CDR3 end, and the germline J gene is used to complete it. J is TRBJ2-1 and V is TRBV5-1, with TRBD1 matching 8 bases. J was trimmed by 7 bases and V by 5 bases; bases with no gene match: 20. The germline gives CDR1 SGHRS, CDR2 YFSETQ. This CDR3 comprises 18 residues. CDR3 DNA (partial): TGCGCCAGCAGTTTTTCCCTTCTCTCGACAGGGGATCAAAATGAG. This codes for CASSFSLLSTGDQNE. The entire CDR3 protein is CASSFSLLSTGDQNEQFF.

This clone was recorded at least ten times. The CDR3 is cut off 3 residues early in the read; its end comes from the germline J gene. The gene calls are TRBV20-1 and TRBJ2-1; TRBD2 matches 9 bases. This CDR3 is 15 amino acids long. The germline V gene encodes CDR1 DFQATT and CDR2 SNEGSKA (reference sequence). The ends lost 4 bases at V and 2 bases at J; junction bases unmatched: 6. The CDR3 spells CSAMGLAGTYNEQFF. The sequenced CDR3 bases are TGCAGTGCTATGGGTCTAGCGGGAACCTACAATGAG.

There are many counts of this clone. The read ends 3 residues before the CDR3 terminus; that terminus is restored from the germline J gene. The rearrangement links TRBV2 to TRBJ2-5; D possibly corresponds to TRBD2 (6 bases). Trimming pared 9 bases from V and 4 bases from J, leaving 12 bases between. This CDR3 region has 12 residues. Germline V CDR1 and CDR2: SNHLY, FYNNEI. The CDR3 bases that were read are TGTGCCAGTCCGATGGGGGGAGAGACC. Translating gives CASPMGGET. The full CDR3 reads CASPMGGETQYF.

This clone appeared many times. The missing CDR3 end, 3 residues past where the read stops, is filled in from the germline J gene. The V call is TRBV7-2, the J call TRBJ2-5; 8 nucleotides line up with TRBD1. The CDR3 runs 14 residues. Germline trimming cut 2 bases from V and 5 bases from J; bases unmatched to any gene: 4. In germline, CDR1 is SGHTA, CDR2 FQGNSA. The CDR3 DNA, read in part, is TGTGCCAGCAGCTTAAGGACAGGGTGGGAGACC. Translated: CASSLRTGWET. The whole CDR3 protein reads CASSLRTGWETQYF.

This clone was seen repeatedly, ten times or more. The CDR3 goes on 3 residues after the read ends, and that part is filled in from the germline J gene. The chain combines TRBV7-8 with TRBJ2-7; no clear D. CDR3 length: 13 residues. V lost 1 base, J lost 2 bases, and 6 bases lay in between. The germline CDR1 and CDR2 sequences are SGHVS and FQNEAQ. This CDR3 is CASSLVRAYEQYF. The DNA read from the CDR3 is TGTGCCAGCAGCTTAGTAAGGGCCTACGAG.

This clone has ten or more counts. Read data end 3 residues before the CDR3 end; the end is taken from the germline J gene. This sequence joins TRBV29-1 and TRBJ1-5; D unresolved. Germline lookup yields CDR1 SQVTM and CDR2 ANQGSEA. The CDR3 spans 16 residues. V dropped 4 bases and J dropped 4 bases, with 20 bases sitting between them. This CDR3 is CSVVGFAGLGNQPQHF. Incomplete CDR3 DNA: TGCAGCGTTGTAGGGTTCGCCGGACTGGGGAATCAGCCC.

This clone was seen a handful of times. The sequence runs out 3 residues before the end of the CDR3; the remainder is reconstructed from the germline J gene. V and J are TRBV18 and TRBJ1-4; TRBD1 is a possible D gene (6 bases). V was shortened by 6 bases and J by 8 bases, with 16 bases between the two germline ends. Germline CDR1 and CDR2: KGHSH and LQKENI. The CDR3 covers 14 residues. Incomplete CDR3 DNA: TGTGCCAGCTCGTCCCAAGGGGGATACGAAAAA. Its translation: CASSSQGGYEK. The entire CDR3 protein is CASSSQGGYEKLFF.

About this clone: Coverage ceases 3 residues before the CDR3 finishes, and the germline J gene fills in the end. This chain joins TRBV7-2 and TRBJ1-2; possibly TRBD1 for D (5 bases). Germline V gene lookup returns CDR1 SGHTA and CDR2 FQGNSA. The CDR3 consists of 15 residues. The chain's CDR3 is CASSGDSNNAYDYTF. The part of the CDR3 DNA that was read is TGTGCCAGCAGCGGAGACAGCAATAACGCCTACGAC. Complete variable domain (other parts from reference TRBV7-2 and TRBJ1-2): GAGVSQSPSNKVTEKGKDVELRCDPISGHTALYWYRQSLGQGLEFLIYFQGNSAPDKSGLPSDRFSAERTGGSVSTLTIQRTQQEDSAVYLCASSGDSNNAYDYTFGSGTRLTVV.

This clone was seen at least ten times. The read comes to an end 3 residues before the CDR3 does, leaving the germline J gene to fill in the end. The genes are TRBV7-2 and TRBJ2-7, with D maybe TRBD2 (5 bases). Germline CDR1 reads SGHTA; CDR2 reads FQGNSA. The ends were cut back, 1 base at V and 3 bases at J, with 10 bases in the middle. This CDR3 comprises 14 residues. The covered CDR3 bases are TGTGCCAGCAGCTTAGGAGGCGGGTTCTACGAG. Translating it yields CASSLGGGFYE. The CDR3 as a whole reads CASSLGGGFYEQYF.

In its sample, this clone was seen many times. Coverage ceases 3 residues before the CDR3 finishes, and the germline J gene fills in the end. V and J are TRBV5-5 and TRBJ1-6, with a possible D match to TRBD1 (6 bases). The CDR3 contains 15 residues. The V end was cut by 1 base, the J end by 5 bases, with 10 bases between. The germline V gene has CDR1 SGHKS and CDR2 YYEKEE (reference sequence). CDR3 bases read: TGTGCCAGCAGCTTGCACCACAGGGATAATTCACCC. As protein: CASSLHHRDNSP. The complete CDR3 sequence is CASSLHHRDNSPLHF.

This clone was detected ten times or more. The sequenced fragment ends 3 residues before the CDR3 boundary, so the rest is inferred from the germline J gene. The V call is TRBV18, the J call TRBJ2-5, with D maybe TRBD2 (6 bases). CDR1 is KGHSH and CDR2 is LQKENI in the germline V gene. The CDR3 length is 16 residues. V was trimmed by 2 bases and J by 4 bases, leaving 17 bases between them. CDR3 DNA (partial): TGTGCCAGCTCACCATCGGGATCGGGGGTCCGAGAGACC. It specifies CASSPSGSGVRET. In full, the CDR3 reads CASSPSGSGVRETQYF.

This clone showed up many times. The read ends 3 residues shy of where the CDR3 ends; the end is completed using the germline J gene. The chain joins TRBV19 to TRBJ2-2; a possible D gene is TRBD1 (6 bases). The germline CDR1 and CDR2 sequences are LNHDA and SQIVND (reference sequence). The length of the CDR3 is 16 residues. Trimming pared 5 bases from V and 6 bases from J, leaving 19 bases between. The sequenced CDR3 bases are TGTGCCAGTAGTCTAAAGGGACAAGGAGGCGCCGGGGAG. This sequence encodes CASSLKGQGGAGE. The full-length CDR3 reads as CASSLKGQGGAGELFF.

This clone appeared a few times. Coverage ceases 3 residues before the CDR3 finishes, and the germline J gene fills in the end. The V and J genes are TRBV20-1 and TRBJ2-7; tentative D call: TRBD2 (6 bases). Germline V gives CDR1 DFQATT, CDR2 SNEGSKA (reference sequence). The CDR3 extends over 14 amino acids. V was cut by 0 bases and J by 2 bases, with 11 bases left in between. CDR3 bases read: TGCAGTGCTAGAGATAGGAGGGGAACCTACGAG. Translated, it gives CSARDRRGTYE. The CDR3 as a whole reads CSARDRRGTYEQYF.

There are many counts of this clone. Read sequence stops 3 residues before the CDR3 end, and the germline J gene provides the missing end. The V call is TRBV10-1, the J call TRBJ2-5; D may be TRBD1 (5 bases). The germline gives CDR1 WNHNN, CDR2 SYGVQD (reference sequence). Trimming removed 6 bases at V and 0 bases at J, with 20 bases between. The CDR3 is 17 amino acids. The part of the CDR3 DNA that was read is TGCGCCAGCAGACGAGTCGGCAGGACACCGAACCAAGAGACC. Translated, it gives CASRRVGRTPNQET. The full-length CDR3 reads as CASRRVGRTPNQETQYF.

This clone was picked up many times. The sequence runs out 3 residues before the end of the CDR3; the remainder is reconstructed from the germline J gene. V usage is TRBV19 and J usage is TRBJ2-7; maybe TRBD2 (7 bases). Looked up from germline, CDR1 is LNHDA and CDR2 is SQIVND (reference sequence). This CDR3 contains 11 residues. The ends were cut back, 9 bases at V and 4 bases at J, with 10 bases in the middle. CDR3: CASRGAYEQYF. The DNA read from the CDR3 is TGTGCCAGCCGGGGGGCGTACGAG.

This clone was recorded many times. The CDR3 end falls 3 residues outside the read, so it is completed with the germline J gene. The J gene is TRBJ2-5, the V gene TRBV28; TRBD2 matches 7 bases. The CDR3 consists of 13 residues. Germline CDR1 and CDR2: MDHEN and SYDVKM. V dropped 6 bases and J dropped 1; count of bases not matched to a gene: 2. CDR3 DNA (partial): TGTGCCAGCAGGGCTAGCGGCCAAGAGACC. Its translation: CASRASGQET. From start to end, the CDR3 is CASRASGQETQYF.